These 22 T cell receptor beta chains came from one sample sequenced in a study of blood T cell repertoires in COVID-19. The table came from immunoSEQ multiplex PCR; TCRdb's copy has only in-frame clones and leaves some out. This table has around 340,000 clones, approximately 86% appearing once. The specimen was peripheral blood. The receptors come from a woman aged 55 to 70 with COVID-19, enrolled during active disease.

This chain joins TRBV15 and TRBJ2-3, with D tentatively TRBD2 (5 bases). V lost 0 bases and J lost 5, with 6 bases in between. CDR3 length: 13 residues. In germline, CDR1 is LNHNV, CDR2 YYDKDF (reference sequence). CDR3 in DNA: TGTGCCACCAGCAGAGAGGAGGTAGATACGCAGTATTTT. Translation gives CATSREEVDTQYF.

This chain uses TRBV5-1 with TRBJ2-5, with 8 bases aligning to TRBD1. CDR1 is SGHRS, CDR2 YFSETQ, per germline. The junction had 7 bases not matched to a gene; V was cut back by 4 bases and J by 5 bases. The CDR3 consists of 14 residues. CDR3: CASSVGQGRETQYF. CDR3 nucleotides: TGCGCCAGCAGCGTCGGACAGGGTAGGGAGACCCAGTACTTC.

The rearrangement links TRBV30 to TRBJ1-5; D unresolved. The V gene lost 2 bases and the J gene lost 0 bases, with 8 bases spanning the gap. CDR3 length: 14 residues. The germline V gene encodes CDR1 GTSNPN and CDR2 SVGIG (reference sequence). DNA for the CDR3: TGTGCCTGGAGTTTCGGGAATAGCAATCAGCCCCAGCATTTT. Translating it yields CAWSFGNSNQPQHF.

CDR3 bases: TGTGCCAGCAGACCTTGGGAGACTGCAACTAATGAAAAACTGTTTTTT. It encodes CASRPWETATNEKLFF. This chain links TRBV6-2 or TRBV6-3 with TRBJ1-4; no firm D call. The CDR3 has 16 amino acids. V was pared by 6 bases and J by 0 bases, with 14 bases between. Germline CDR1 is MNHEY and CDR2 is SVGEGT.

The V gene is TRBV18, the J gene TRBJ1-3; TRBD1 agrees at 7 bases. After removal of 3 bases from V and 6 bases from J, the junction contained 2 bases not matched to a gene. This CDR3 has 13 amino acids. From germline, CDR1 is KGHSH and CDR2 LQKENI. Here the CDR3 reads CASSPGQPNTIYF. DNA for the CDR3: TGTGCCAGCTCACCGGGACAGCCAAACACCATATATTTT.

This rearrangement joins TRBV9 to TRBJ2-5; a weak D match, TRBD2 (5 bases). V was cut by 0 bases and J by 1 base, with 7 bases left in between. The germline gives CDR1 SGDLS, CDR2 YYNGEE. The CDR3 is 14 amino acids. In DNA form, the CDR3 reads TGTGCCAGCAGCGTAGCGGGGTTCCAAGAGACCCAGTACTTC. Protein product: CASSVAGFQETQYF.

V and J are TRBV21-1 and TRBJ2-5; the D segment call TRBD2 is taken from the table without a DNA check. TRBV21-1 is a pseudogene. The CDR3 runs 16 residues. The CDR3 DNA sequence: TGTGCCAGCAGCAAAGGAGTGCGGGGGGGCTTGGAGACCCAGTACTTC. Residues: CASSKGVRGGLETQYF.

The V call is TRBV4-1, the J call TRBJ2-1; 11 bases line up with TRBD2. The CDR3 contains 17 residues. The junction had 8 bases not matched to a gene; V was cut back by 3 bases and J by 4 bases. Germline CDR1 is MGHRA and CDR2 is YSYEKL. The CDR3, as DNA: TGCGCCAGCAGCCAGGGTCTTACTAGCGGGGGTTACAATGAGCAGTTCTTC. This encodes CASSQGLTSGGYNEQFF.

This rearrangement joins TRBV5-4 to TRBJ2-7; 12 nucleotides line up with TRBD1. CDR1 and CDR2 (germline): SGHNT, YYREEE (reference sequence). The trim removed 3 bases at V and 7 bases at J, leaving 5 bases unmatched. This CDR3 region has 14 residues. The CDR3 nucleotides are TGTGCCAGCAGCTGGGACAGGGGGCAGAGAGAGCAGTACTTC. It encodes CASSWDRGQREQYF.

This chain joins TRBV6-5 and TRBJ1-2; tentatively, D is TRBD1 (5 bases). The V and J ends lost 9 bases and 8 bases respectively, with 19 bases between them. Per the germline V gene, CDR1 is MNHEY and CDR2 is SVGAGI. This CDR3 spans 13 amino acids. CDR3 DNA sequence: TGTGCCAGTACCACGGGGGAGTGGGCGGGCTACACCTTC. Its protein product is CASTTGEWAGYTF.

About this clone itself: Within the sample, other DNA sequences also encode this same CDR3. The chain is built from TRBV19 and TRBJ2-1, with 12 bases identical to TRBD2. J lost 7 bases, V lost 3 bases, and 4 bases had no gene match. CDR3 length: 15 amino acids. CDR1 and CDR2 (germline): LNHDA, SQIVND (reference sequence). CDR3 in DNA: TGTGCCAGTAGTATCGGCCTAGCGGGGGGGAATGAGCAGTTCTTC. It encodes CASSIGLAGGNEQFF.

V usage is TRBV5-4 and J usage is TRBJ2-5, with D tentatively TRBD1 (6 bases). Trimming shortened V by 2 bases and J by 5 bases, and 13 bases separated the two germline ends. The length of the CDR3 is 14 residues. The germline V gene has CDR1 SGHNT and CDR2 YYREEE (reference sequence). The CDR3 reads CASSFQGSSETQYF. CDR3 sequence (DNA): TGTGCCAGCAGCTTCCAGGGGAGTTCGGAGACCCAGTACTTC. Full variable domain (outside the CDR3, taken from reference TRBV5-4 and TRBJ2-5): ETGVTQSPTHLIKTRGQQVTLRCSSQSGHNTVSWYQQALGQGPQFIFQYYREEENGRGNFPPRFSGLQFPNYSSELNVNALELDDSALYLCASSFQGSSETQYFGPGTRLLVL.

This clone showed up just once. The chain recombines TRBV4-3 with TRBJ2-7; 8 bases fit TRBD2. Losses at the gene ends were 1 base for V and 4 bases for J; bases not matched to a gene: 9. Per germline, CDR1 LGHNA and CDR2 YSLEER. CDR3 length: 16 residues. The CDR3, as DNA: TGCGCCAGCAGCCAAGTGTTCGGACTAGCAATGTACGAGCAGTACTTC. It encodes CASSQVFGLAMYEQYF.

The gene calls are TRBV7-2 and TRBJ2-3; 9 nucleotides line up with TRBD2. Germline trimming cut 5 bases from V and 1 base from J; bases unmatched to any gene: 7. This CDR3 region has 16 residues. Germline V gene lookup returns CDR1 SGHTA and CDR2 FQGNSA. CDR3 amino acids: CASSPVAGGGTDTQYF. In DNA, the CDR3 is TGTGCCAGCAGCCCCGTCGCGGGGGGGGGCACAGATACGCAGTATTTT.

The chain recombines TRBV11-2 with TRBJ2-1, with TRBD1 matching over 7 bases. CDR1 SGHAT and CDR2 FQNNGV come from the germline V gene. The V segment lost 5 bases and the J segment 2 bases; nucleotides outside the gene matches: 6. The CDR3 has 15 amino acids. This CDR3 is CASSERGLPYNEQFF. The CDR3 DNA follows: TGTGCCAGCAGCGAAAGGGGGCTCCCCTACAATGAGCAGTTCTTC.

This clone was counted at least ten times. The chain has TRBV2 and TRBJ1-2, with D uncertain. Looked up from germline, CDR1 is SNHLY and CDR2 is FYNNEI. The CDR3 runs to 13 residues. V was shortened by 6 bases and J by 7 bases, with 15 bases between the two germline ends. CDR3 nucleotide sequence: TGTGCCAGCAGCGAGGGCCGGACGGGTGGCTACACCTTC. Translation: CASSEGRTGGYTF.

Regarding this clone: This specimen includes other DNA sequences encoding the same CDR3. This chain connects TRBV18 to TRBJ1-1; D is undetermined. Trimming left V 2 bases short and J 0 bases short, with 7 bases between. The CDR3 is made up of 14 amino acids. The germline V gene encodes CDR1 KGHSH and CDR2 LQKENI. CDR3 region: CASSPTDMNTEAFF. CDR3 in DNA: TGTGCCAGCTCACCAACAGACATGAACACTGAAGCTTTCTTT.

The CDR3 loop reads CASPAQWGVNYGYTF. The CDR3 DNA follows: TGTGCCAGCCCAGCCCAGTGGGGAGTTAACTATGGCTACACCTTC. V usage is TRBV11-3 and J usage is TRBJ1-2; no clear D gene. With 8 bases removed from V and 1 base from J, the gap between germline ends came to 17 bases. Looked up from germline, CDR1 is SGHNT and CDR2 is YENEEA. This CDR3 is built from 15 residues.

This clone appeared a single time. The chain employs TRBV3-1 (or the pseudogene TRBV3-2) and TRBJ1-6, with TRBD1 matching 10 bases. The CDR3 length is 16 residues. Germline assignment: CDR1 LGHDT and CDR2 YNNKEL (reference sequence). V was clipped by 1 base and J by 7 bases; unmatched bases: 4. The DNA of the CDR3 is TGTGCCAGCAGCCAAGGGACAGGGGGTTGGAATTCACCCCTCCACTTT. Residues: CASSQGTGGWNSPLHF.

In this sample, this clone turned up a few times. The V and J genes are TRBV4-1 and TRBJ2-3, with D hard to call. The CDR3 loop spans 13 amino acids. Germline CDR1 is MGHRA and CDR2 is YSYEKL. Trimming left V 5 bases short and J 5 bases short, with 11 bases between. The CDR3 spells CASSARAGDTQYF. CDR3 nucleotide sequence: TGCGCCAGCAGCGCACGAGCAGGAGATACGCAGTATTTT.

J is TRBJ1-1 and V is TRBV6-6, with D unclear. V was trimmed by 2 bases and J by 10 bases, leaving 8 bases between them. There are 11 residues in the CDR3. Germline V gene sequence: CDR1 MNHNY, CDR2 SVGAGI (reference sequence). This CDR3 reads CASSYESPAFF. The DNA of the CDR3 is TGTGCCAGCAGTTACGAGAGTCCAGCTTTCTTT.

For this clone: At one end the junction does not follow the germline gene, possibly because of a read error. The rearrangement uses TRBV11-2 and TRBJ2-5, with 15 nucleotides matching TRBD2. This CDR3 has 17 amino acids. Per germline, CDR1 SGHAT and CDR2 FQNNGV. The CDR3 is CASSLEGTSGGQGTQYF. The CDR3 region has the DNA TGTGCCAGCAGCTTAGAAGGGACTAGCGGGGGGCAAGGGACCCAGTACTTC.